The 5 T cell receptor beta chains in this list originate from one sample, sequenced in a study of identical twins. One entry per CDR3 protein results from TCRdb running MiXCR on the 5' RACE reads. Of some 500,000 distinct CDR3 sequences listed, 20% to 25% are singletons. The same data also went into a second study, on T cells expressing NK-cell markers.

Input material: CD4+ T cells sorted from blood. The receptors originated from a woman under 30 in good health.

V gene TRBV5-5 combines with J gene TRBJ2-2; 7 bases align to TRBD1. Trimming cost V 9 bases and J 4 bases; bases outside gene matches: 3. CDR3 length: 12 amino acids. Germline values: CDR1 SGHKS, CDR2 YYEKEE (reference sequence). The CDR3 spells CATDRVTGELFF. As DNA, the CDR3 is TGTGCCACCGACAGGGTCACCGGGGAGCTGTTTTTT. The variable domain in full, with the rest retrieved from reference TRBV5-5 and TRBJ2-2, is DAGVTQSPTHLIKTRGQQVTLRCSPISGHKSVSWYQQVLGQGPQFIFQYYEKEERGRGNFPDRFSARQFPNYSSELNVNALLLGDSALYLCATDRVTGELFFGEGSRLTVL.

The DNA of the CDR3 is TGTGCCAGCAGTCACCGCAATGAGCAGTTCTTC. Translation: CASSHRNEQFF. The V call is TRBV12-3 or TRBV12-4, the J call TRBJ2-1; D ambiguous. V was pared by 5 bases and J by 6 bases, with 5 bases between. This CDR3 comprises 11 residues.

This chain links TRBV12-3 or TRBV12-4 with TRBJ2-1, with 12 positions matching TRBD2. This CDR3 comprises 15 residues. Trimming at V came to 5 bases and at J to 3 bases, leaving 2 bases not matched to a gene. CDR3 sequence reads: CASSRLAGDYNEQFF. As DNA, the CDR3 is TGTGCCAGCAGTAGACTAGCGGGAGACTACAATGAGCAGTTCTTC.

This clonotype was counted a few times. This chain connects TRBV20-1 to TRBJ1-5, with 10 positions matching TRBD1. The CDR3 runs to 17 residues. Germline CDR1 and CDR2: DFQATT and SNEGSKA (reference sequence). Trimming at V came to 6 bases and at J to 4 bases, leaving 15 bases not matched to a gene. The CDR3, as DNA: TGCAGTGCGAAGAGTCCCACAGGGACAGGGGTTAATCAGCCCCAGCATTTT. Translated: CSAKSPTGTGVNQPQHF.

This chain uses TRBV9 with TRBJ2-3; 7 nucleotides line up with TRBD2. CDR1 SGDLS and CDR2 YYNGEE come from the germline V gene. The J segment lost 0 bases and the V segment lost 0 bases, leaving 1 base of the junction unmatched. The CDR3 has 15 amino acids. The CDR3 nucleotides read TGTGCCAGCAGCGTAGGAGCGGGGAGCACAGATACGCAGTATTTT. Its translation: CASSVGAGSTDTQYF.